This T cell receptor (beta chain) appears in the sequencing data of a study of T cells expressing NK-cell markers. The CDR3 spans 13 residues. Germline V gene lookup returns CDR1 WSHSY and CDR2 SAAADI. TCRdb reworked the 5' RACE reads into one entry per CDR3 protein, no DNA. The table lists 500,000 to 600,000 distinct CDR3 sequences. The specimen sequenced was blood T cells: a sorted CD56 or NKG2C T cell subset, CD4+ or CD8+ T cells, or bulk PBMC T cells (not recorded which). The source of this sequence is a man aged 18 to 29 in good health. This sequence joins TRBV10-2 and TRBJ2-7; TCRdb lists TRBD1, though no DNA is available to test this call. CDR3 protein: CASIPQGSYEQYF.